This entry is about one T cell receptor beta chain. The antigen is unknown. The entry originates in a study of CD8 T cells in ankylosing spondylitis. A quantitative 5'-RACE method, one with molecular barcodes, was used to make TCR beta libraries. TCRdb reprocessed the 5' RACE reads via MiXCR and lists one record per CDR3 protein. The repertoire includes just under 550,000 distinct CDR3 sequences, approximately 11% of them detected once, and under 7.5% sits in the top ten. Broader study findings: Among TCR beta sequences, a motif of fewer than 10 highly homologous variants appeared characteristic of ankylosing spondylitis blood. Disease-linked clones, CD8+, were relatively rare in peripheral blood. Certain motif variants had earlier been reported in reactive arthritis synovial fluid and blood. Researchers reportedly found disease-linked clones significantly enriched in matched ankylosing spondylitis synovial fluid.

Sequences were obtained from blood, either unsorted or a sorted T cell fraction (not recorded which). The clonotype was recovered from a male donor with ankylosing spondylitis.

The CDR3 sequence: CSATPPTLSFGTDTQYF. DNA of the CDR3: TGCAGTGCCACACCTCCCACATTAAGTTTCGGCACAGATACGCAGTATTTT. V usage is TRBV20-1 and J usage is TRBJ2-3, with D uncertain. There are 17 residues in the CDR3. V lost 6 bases to trimming and J lost 1 base, with 23 bases between them. Germline values: CDR1 DFQATT, CDR2 SNEGSKA (reference sequence).